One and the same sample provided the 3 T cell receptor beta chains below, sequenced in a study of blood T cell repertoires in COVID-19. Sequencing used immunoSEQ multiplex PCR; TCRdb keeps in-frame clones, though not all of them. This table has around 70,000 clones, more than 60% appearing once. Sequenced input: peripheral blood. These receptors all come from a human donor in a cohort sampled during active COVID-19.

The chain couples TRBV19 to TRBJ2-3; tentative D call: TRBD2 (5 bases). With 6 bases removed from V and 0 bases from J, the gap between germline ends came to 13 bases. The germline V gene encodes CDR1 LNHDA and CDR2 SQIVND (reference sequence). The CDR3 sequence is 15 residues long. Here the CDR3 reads CASSKFGGSTDTQYF. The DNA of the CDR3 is TGTGCCAGTAGCAAGTTTGGCGGGAGCACAGATACGCAGTATTTT.

The CDR3 sequence is CSVAAVGGNEQFF. The CDR3 DNA sequence: TGCAGCGTCGCCGCGGTGGGGGGCAATGAGCAGTTCTTC. The chain has TRBV29-1 and TRBJ2-1; D may be TRBD2 (6 bases). Germline V gene data show CDR1 as SQVTM and CDR2 as ANQGSEA. V was trimmed by 6 bases and J by 6 bases, leaving 15 bases between them. CDR3 size: 13 residues.

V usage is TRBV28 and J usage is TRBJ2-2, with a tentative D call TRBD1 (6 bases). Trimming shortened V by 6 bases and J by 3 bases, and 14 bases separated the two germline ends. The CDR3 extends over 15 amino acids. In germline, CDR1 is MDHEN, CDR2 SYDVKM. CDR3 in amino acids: CASSPPDRYTGELFF. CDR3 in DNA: TGTGCCAGCAGCCCCCCGGACAGATACACCGGGGAGCTGTTTTTT.